These T cell receptor beta chains were read from a single sample in a study of siplizumab effects on memory and regulatory T cells. Assay used: immunoSEQ multiplex PCR; TCRdb lists only in-frame clones, some missing. Among tens of thousands of clones listed, 75% to 95% were seen once. Sequenced: CD8+ T cells sorted from blood. These receptors all stem from a human donor in good health. Each CDR3 is given with its conserved first and last residue. Clone sizes are given selectively: once, few, many, or a class where the clone is expanded.

J gene | V gene | CDR3 length | clone size | CDR3 protein
TRBJ2-1 | TRBV9 | 14 | - | CASSDSLRAGEQFF
TRBJ2-1 | TRBV2 | 15 | - | CASIPGPLTYNEQFF
TRBJ2-1 | TRBV27 | 11 | - | CASSLYNEQFF
TRBJ2-3 | TRBV13 | 12 | - | CASSPITDTQYF
TRBJ1-2 | TRBV19 | 13 | few | CASSAQGGYGYTF
TRBJ2-1 | TRBV7-8 | 16 | - | CASSHDGWEQGNEQFF
TRBJ2-1 | TRBV18 | 18 | - | CASSPWDLALRSYNEQFF
TRBJ2-7 | TRBV19 | 14 | - | CASSSVAGLNEQYF
TRBJ2-7 | TRBV27 | 14 | - | CASSLFTGSYEQYF
TRBJ2-3 | TRBV7-9 | 15 | once | CASRLTGGAEDTQYF
TRBJ2-1 | TRBV19 | 13 | once | CASSPDVFNEQFF
TRBJ2-7 | TRBV27 | 13 | - | CASGGQGIHEQYF
TRBJ2-7 | TRBV7-9 | 16 | - | CASSIPTGDGNYEQYF
TRBJ2-7 | TRBV19 | 13 | - | CASSIDRSYEQYF
- | TRBV7-6 | 14 | - | CASSLGGQGNEQYF
TRBJ1-1 | TRBV14 | 15 | - | CASSQAALMNTEAFF
TRBJ2-2 | TRBV11-2 | 15 | - | CASSLGALGTGELFF
TRBJ2-1 | TRBV27 | 11 | - | CASNSYNEQFF
TRBJ2-5 | TRBV6-6 | 13 | - | CASSWTGLETQYF
TRBJ2-1 | TRBV6-5 | 16 | - | CASSYYLSGGYNEQFF
TRBJ2-1 | TRBV6-1 | 15 | - | CASISQGMFYNEQFF
TRBJ2-3 | TRBV7-9 | 17 | - | CASSLAGGGFPGETQYF
TRBJ1-2 | TRBV2 | 13 | - | CASSEAGGSGYTF
TRBJ1-1 | TRBV2 | 13 | - | CASSDWANTEAFF
TRBJ1-5 | TRBV6-5 | 13 | - | CASSYGSNQPQHF
TRBJ1-2 | TRBV9 | 12 | once | CASSPGGGGYTF
TRBJ2-1 | TRBV27 | 14 | - | CASSLLIRDNEQFF
TRBJ2-5 | TRBV5-1 | 15 | - | CASRPLRQGEETQYF
TRBJ2-1 | TRBV27 | 14 | - | CASSFGGGHNEQFF
TRBJ2-5 | TRBV7-3 | 15 | - | CASSSGLAEGGTQYF
TRBJ1-2 | TRBV6-6 | 15 | - | CASSIIDRGRHGYTF
TRBJ2-1 | TRBV19 | 15 | - | CASSPRTSGNVKQFF
TRBJ2-6 | TRBV7-9 | 17 | - | CASSFDREPFGANVLTF
TRBJ2-1 | TRBV5-8 | 13 | - | CASRSLVYNEQFF
TRBJ2-7 | TRBV6-5 | 12 | - | CASRGPLGEQYF
TRBJ1-6 | TRBV6-5 | 12 | - | CASTTSASPLHF
TRBJ1-2 | TRBV2 | 13 | - | CASSPGRHAGYTF
TRBJ2-7 | TRBV7-2 | 17 | - | CASSLNGRTPIVYEQYF
TRBJ2-7 | TRBV7-9 | 13 | - | CASSLRGIYEQYF
TRBJ1-6 | TRBV27 | 14 | - | CASRKTSRGSPLHF
TRBJ2-7 | TRBV18 | 13 | - | CASSPGTSYEQYF
TRBJ1-5 | TRBV27 | 14 | - | CASSLTGPNQPQHF
TRBJ1-2 | TRBV5-1 | 12 | medium-sized | CASSPGNYGYTF
TRBJ2-3 | TRBV11-3 | 15 | - | CASSDRTGGTDTQYF
TRBJ2-7 | TRBV27 | 13 | - | CASSWAGQFEQYF
TRBJ1-1 | TRBV7-9 | 15 | - | CASSFPRGAGAEAFF